This T cell receptor beta chain derives from a study of cytomegalovirus exposure and HLA in healthy donors (dated by TCRdb to 2017 to 2019). As for the study more broadly: An earlier analysis of more than 550 of the donors reported approximately 300 Gb of sequence data and about 120 million unique TCR beta sequences obtained from 150 million to 200 million T cells. The T cell repertoires of 666 subjects were profiled by immunosequencing and related to cytomegalovirus serostatus. A later analysis re-examined previously published TCR beta repertoires from just over 650 donors and added high-resolution HLA genotyping to investigate patterns of TCR occurrence. All discovery cohort repertoires had been generated using a single sequencing platform. The number of donors typed differed by locus, with roughly 629-640 for A, B, C, DRB1 and DQB1, roughly 550 for DQA1, 600 to 610 for DPA1, and around 460 for DPB1. Across some 400 genotyped donors of the cohort, an average of roughly 250,000 unique TCR beta nucleotide sequences per donor were sequenced, and roughly 20% of those sequences were non-productive. The study aimed to test whether cataloging public T cell receptors could reveal signatures of past pathogen exposure. High-throughput TCR immunosequencing, statistical association of individual TCRs with disease status, and machine learning were combined to predict cytomegalovirus infection status. Along with the roughly 670-subject first cohort, a separate validation cohort of roughly 110 different subjects was used. Of the roughly 400 genotyped donors, roughly 85% fell in the genetic ancestry cluster associated with self-reported Caucasian donors. About five DR-DQ haplotypes were treated as single units for association and clustering because of strong linkage in the cohort. A later genetic analysis used genome-wide SNP genotypes for about 65% of the 666 donors, treating that subset as a discovery cohort. Rather than using new phenotypic data, the later analysis identified candidate immune exposures from TCR beta sequences and from how often those sequences occurred across donors. To decide whether each TCR beta V gene segment behaved as functional or pseudogenic, an earlier analysis of approximately 620 of the donors relied on high-throughput TCR beta sequencing. HLA typing included class I and class II loci at four-digit resolution. Alongside the repertoire data, information on donor age, sex, ethnicity and CMV serostatus was compiled. Roughly 300 gigabases of sequencing data and 78 million or so unique TCR sequences were included in an early release covering around 650 HLA-typed donors. General findings and caveats noted by the study authors: A later genetic analysis associated a missense DCLRE1C variant with V-gene and J-gene trimming of TCR beta chains, and an independent cohort replicated the association. Because some donors lacked HLA typing at each locus, the association tests relied only on the typed subset. Broadly in line with IMGT annotations, most TCR beta V segments showed up in productive rearrangements about 87% or about 30% of the time in an earlier analysis of around 600 of the donors. In vitro tests confirmed that a few of the cytomegalovirus-associated TCR beta chains recognize cytomegalovirus antigens. In a later analysis, most CMV-associated TCR beta chains were found to appear HLA-restricted, with HLA associations seemingly driven largely by CMV exposure. The cohort was sequenced for TCR beta chains only, and without alpha or paired-chain data the features that could be detected were limited. Across donors, most TCR sequences were observed very rarely, whereas some public TCRs were present in many individuals. Compared with the roughly 700-donor mean, donors in an Asian-associated ancestry cluster had fewer N-insertions in productive TCRs, according to a later genetic analysis. Specific HLA alleles were associated with more than 15,000 TCR beta sequences at a false discovery rate of 0.05 in a later analysis. Correlated functional status among segregating V segments might reflect linkage disequilibrium, but an unknown experimental factor could not be ruled out. In the study, 164 TCR beta chains were listed as associated with cytomegalovirus. CMV serostatus was the only immune exposure information available for the cohort. It was suggested by the authors that the approach could potentially be generalized to other disease states and immunological phenotypes. The earlier analysis of approximately 540 of the donors excluded 15 to 20 rarely observed V segments, including chromosome 9 orphons, because counts were too low. In a later analysis, several top co-occurrence clusters were reported to appear linked to parvovirus B19, influenza, CMV and Epstein-Barr virus. Strong co-occurrence of HLA alleles, especially DR and DQ, made assigning TCR associations to individual alleles difficult. The sequencing pipeline was judged likely to have produced a cluster of highly shared sequence variants as a technical artifact. In both the original and validation cohorts, the classifier was reported to diagnose cytomegalovirus status with high specificity and sensitivity. In a later analysis, HLA-associated TCR beta chains showed more clonal expansion and lower generation probabilities than non-associated chains that were equally common. Sequencing depth was assumed to be roughly uniform across donors in the presence/absence analyses, though that assumption may not hold. A later analysis found that TCR association rates varied across HLA loci, with DRB1 alleles showing the most associated TCRs and HLA-C alleles the fewest. A further reported finding was that TCR beta sequences accurately predicted the HLA-A and HLA-B alleles for most subjects in the first cohort.

The cohort consisted of 600 to 700 healthy bone marrow donors. Cohort members were all nominally healthy when sampled, although unrecorded immune exposures were likely present. The donor tested CMV seropositive, placing the donor among the roughly 270 seropositive members of the cohort. A peripheral blood sample was collected from each donor, and TCR beta sequencing was performed on peripheral blood mononuclear cells. Genomic DNA was extracted from the blood cell samples with the Qiagen DNeasy Blood Extraction Kit. The method behind the library was the immunoSEQ multiplex PCR assay. The multiplex PCR relied on a mix of 60 forward primers for TCR Vbeta segments and 13 reverse primers for TCR Jbeta segments. The CDR3 region of rearranged TCR beta genes was amplified from genomic DNA with a multiplex PCR assay. The Illumina HiSeq System was used to sequence the amplified TCR beta libraries as 87-base-pair reads. The authors processed their data as follows. A later analysis counted about 82 million unique TCR beta chains across the 666 repertoires, and 10 million to 11 million of these chains were shared by at least two donors. To remove PCR and sequencing errors, raw reads were error-corrected and collapsed into unique sequences using a nearest-neighbor algorithm that merged closely related sequences. CDR3 sequences were aligned to IMGT reference sequences to assign V, D and J gene segments. For a sequence to be retained, a match of at least six nucleotides to both a V gene segment and a J gene segment was required. Rearrangements were classified as productive when the CDR3 lacked stop codons and remained in frame with V and J, and all other rearrangements were classified as non-productive. CDR3 was defined according to IMGT convention as the region running from the second conserved V-encoded cysteine to the conserved J-encoded phenylalanine. The earlier analysis of some 540 of the donors excluded any sequence lacking an unambiguous match to a single V gene segment. In an earlier analysis of about 590 of the donors, a V segment was called functional when productive rearrangements were above 56.7%, and segregating when the standard deviation between donors exceeded 5%. To diagnose cytomegalovirus status from the catalog of TCR beta chain sequences, a statistical classification framework was built. V and J gene assignment, in a later analysis, came from comparing TCR nucleotide sequences with IMGT/GENE-DB human TR gene sequences. A later analysis assigned CDR3 sequences and most-parsimonious VDJ recombination scenarios with the TCRdist pipeline. In a later analysis, each TCR beta chain was defined by its CDR3 amino acid sequence together with its V-gene family, and reads lacking a unique V-gene family were excluded. In a later analysis, approximately 590 highly shared, low-generation-probability nucleotide sequences were removed to address suspected cross-contamination and a sequencing artifact. For each public chain, a later analysis derived a clonal expansion index from normalized ranks of inferred template counts within each repertoire. A later analysis computed generation probabilities with a VDJ recombination model fitted to out-of-frame rearrangements, and checked the results against IGoR. Hypergeometric tests were used in a later analysis to score TCR-TCR, TCR-HLA and TCR-CMV co-occurrence, with a repertoire-size bias correction applied to the TCR pairs. In a later analysis, false discovery rates were estimated by permuting HLA or CMV assignments 20 times. A later analysis grouped co-occurring TCRs with DBSCAN, adding TCRdist sequence similarity when clustering within HLA-allele-positive subsets. Repertoires with fewer than 30,000 or more than 120,000 public chains were left out of co-occurrence clustering, as were five repertoires with anomalous nucleotide sharing. TCRdb re-hosts the immuneACCESS table, in-frame sequences only. Its copies lack some clones; in the studies checked, an unresolved V gene accounts for under half of them, and the cause for the rest is not known. V, J and clone size reflect that table, while D and trimming were determined from the DNA. In all, the sample holds 150,000 to 200,000 clones, and roughly four fifths of those were seen once. In total, the top ten clones hold 4.1% of the sample.

A word on this clone: This clone's antigen is unknown. Base qualities are not at hand, and no much larger clone is one base apart.

The sample was PBMCs. The sequence derives from a man aged 50 or older in good health and CMV-seropositive.

The CDR3 reads CAISSSGMRNTQYF. The bases are TGTGCCATCAGTTCGAGCGGGATGAGGAATACGCAGTATTTT. Recombination connected TRBV10-3 to TRBJ2-3; TRBD2 agrees with 7 junctional bases. The germline V gene encodes CDR1 ENHRY and CDR2 SYGVKD. V ends up 5 bases short and J 7 bases short, with an unmatched junction base count of 9. From cysteine to phenylalanine, the CDR3 is 14 amino acids long. The kept DNA is CDR3 alone, 42 bases in frame from the first base.